This TCR beta chain was documented in a study of cytomegalovirus exposure and HLA in healthy donors. Study-level information: Approximately 200 million T cells yielded fewer than 120 million unique TCR beta sequences in earlier analysis.

Looked up from germline, CDR1 is PRHDT and CDR2 is FYEKMQ (reference sequence). The germline V and J ends were trimmed by 2 bases and 3 bases, with 4 bases remaining between them. The CDR3 length is 12 residues. There was no recording of CMV serostatus for this donor. PCR was performed using 60 Vbeta and 13 Jbeta primers. Data came from immunoSEQ multiplex PCR; TCRdb stores just in-frame clones and leaves some out. The sample has just over 70,000 clones, around 70% seen once. This sequence originates from a human donor in good health. The sequencing input was PBMCs. This sequence joins TRBV13 and TRBJ2-5, with D unresolved. As DNA, the CDR3 is TGTGCCAGCAGCTTACAGGAAGAGACCCAGTACTTC. Its protein product is CASSLQEETQYF.